This T cell receptor beta chain was sequenced during a study of control samples from healthy donors and cancer patients. Trimming stripped 1 base from V and 3 bases from J, with 20 bases between. Germline lookup yields CDR1 SGHTS and CDR2 YDEGEE. The length of the CDR3 is 17 residues. Clones were read by immunoSEQ multiplex PCR, and TCRdb kept only the in-frame ones, dropping some. Here the sample spans about 150,000 clones, under 95% being singletons. The chain couples TRBV5-8 to TRBJ2-7; perhaps D is TRBD1 or TRBD2 (7 bases each). This clonotype was sampled from a woman under 30 in good health. Sequencing was carried out using blood. The CDR3 DNA reads TGTGCCAGCAGCTTGCGAGGGGGGGGGACAGAAAACTACGAGCAGTACTTC. It yields the protein CASSLRGGGTENYEQYF.